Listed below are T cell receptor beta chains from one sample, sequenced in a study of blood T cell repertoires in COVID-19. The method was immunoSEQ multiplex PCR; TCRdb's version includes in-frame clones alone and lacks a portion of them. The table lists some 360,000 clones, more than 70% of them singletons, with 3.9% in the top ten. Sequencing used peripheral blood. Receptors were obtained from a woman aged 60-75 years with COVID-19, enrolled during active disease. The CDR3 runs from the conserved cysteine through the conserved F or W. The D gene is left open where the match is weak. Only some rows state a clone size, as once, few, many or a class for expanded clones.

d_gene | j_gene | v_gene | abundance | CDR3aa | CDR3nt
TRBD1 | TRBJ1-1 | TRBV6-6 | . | CASMGGQYDTEAFF | TGTGCCAGCATGGGGGGACAGTACGACACTGAAGCTTTCTTT
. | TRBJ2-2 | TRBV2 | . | CASSERGRRETGELFF | TGTGCCAGCAGTGAGCGGGGGCGAAGAGAGACCGGGGAGCTGTTTTTT
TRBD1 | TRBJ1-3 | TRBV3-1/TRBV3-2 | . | CASSQADRVRRNTIYF | TGTGCCAGCAGCCAAGCGGACAGGGTGAGAAGAAACACCATATATTTT
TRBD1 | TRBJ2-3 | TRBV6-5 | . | CASLTGARTDTQYF | TGTGCCAGCCTAACAGGGGCCCGCACAGATACGCAGTATTTT
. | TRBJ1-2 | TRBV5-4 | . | CASSLADSVYGYTF | TGTGCCAGCAGCTTGGCTGACAGCGTTTATGGCTACACCTTC
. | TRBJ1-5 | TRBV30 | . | CAWSSGRTLQPQHF | TGTGCCTGGAGTAGCGGGCGGACACTTCAGCCCCAGCATTTT
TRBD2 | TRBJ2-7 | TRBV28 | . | CASERGGGAYEQYF | TGTGCCAGCGAAAGGGGTGGGGGGGCCTACGAGCAGTACTTC
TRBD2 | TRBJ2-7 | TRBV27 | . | CASSRTSGVYEQYF | TGTGCCAGCAGTCGGACTAGCGGGGTATACGAGCAGTACTTC
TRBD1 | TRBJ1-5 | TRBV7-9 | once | CASGTAVNSNQLQHF | TGTGCCTCGGGGACAGCAGTTAATAGCAATCAGCTCCAGCATTTT
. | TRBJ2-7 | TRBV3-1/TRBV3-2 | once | CASSQPGNTAYEQYF | TGTGCCAGCAGCCAGCCAGGCAATACCGCCTACGAGCAGTACTTC
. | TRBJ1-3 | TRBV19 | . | CASTSLNTIYF | TGTGCCAGTACCTCCTTAAACACCATATATTTT
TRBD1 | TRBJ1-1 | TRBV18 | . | CASSGDRGRTEAFF | TGTGCCAGCTCAGGGGACAGGGGGAGGACTGAAGCTTTCTTT
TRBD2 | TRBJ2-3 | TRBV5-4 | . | CASSLERLAGVDTQYF | TGTGCCAGCAGCCTGGAGCGGCTAGCGGGGGTAGATACGCAGTATTTT
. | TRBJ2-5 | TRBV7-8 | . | CASSLVGQAQRKDGGGQETQYF | TGTGCCAGCAGCTTAGTGGGGCAGGCCCAACGCAAGGACGGGGGAGGACAAGAGACCCAGTACTTC
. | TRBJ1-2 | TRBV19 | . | CASSTQHGRGYTF | TGTGCCAGTAGTACCCAACATGGGCGAGGCTACACCTTC
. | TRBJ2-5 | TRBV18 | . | CASSPGTDLQETQYF | TGTGCCAGCTCACCCGGGACTGACCTTCAAGAGACCCAGTACTTC
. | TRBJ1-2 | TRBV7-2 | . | CASSTAGADGYTF | TGTGCCAGCAGCACTGCAGGGGCGGATGGCTACACCTTC
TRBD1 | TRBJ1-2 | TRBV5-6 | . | CASSFPGQGVFGYTF | TGTGCCAGCAGCTTTCCGGGACAGGGTGTGTTTGGCTACACCTTC
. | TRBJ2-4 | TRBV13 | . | CASSARGVNLDRNLNRAKNIQYF | TGTGCCAGCAGCGCCCGCGGAGTCAATCTTGACAGGAATTTGAATAGGGCCAAAAACATTCAGTACTTC
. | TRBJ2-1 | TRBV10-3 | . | CAHGPGGLYNEQFF | TGTGCCCACGGGCCGGGGGGCCTATACAATGAGCAGTTCTTC
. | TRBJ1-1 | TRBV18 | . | CASSPGANTEAFF | TGTGCCAGCTCACCAGGAGCGAACACTGAAGCTTTCTTT
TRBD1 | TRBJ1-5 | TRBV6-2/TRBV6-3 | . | CASRYNRQGYSNQPQHF | TGTGCCAGCAGGTACAACCGACAGGGGTATAGCAATCAGCCCCAGCATTTT
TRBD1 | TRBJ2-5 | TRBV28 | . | CASSPYSTGVGETQYF | TGTGCCAGCAGTCCGTACTCGACAGGGGTGGGAGAGACCCAGTACTTC
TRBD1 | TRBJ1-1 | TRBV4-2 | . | CASSQMTGTGNTEAFF | TGTGCCAGCAGCCAAATGACCGGGACAGGGAACACTGAAGCTTTCTTT
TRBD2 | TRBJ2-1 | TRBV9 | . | CASSVGRGGSYNEQFF | TGTGCCAGCAGCGTGGGTCGGGGGGGCTCCTACAATGAGCAGTTCTTC
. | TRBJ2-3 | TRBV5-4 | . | CASGIGQGRPDTQYF | TGTGCCAGCGGTATAGGGCAGGGGAGACCAGATACGCAGTATTTT
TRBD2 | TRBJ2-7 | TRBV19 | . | CASSPAAGVGYEQYF | TGTGCCAGTAGTCCCGCTGCGGGGGTAGGCTACGAGCAGTACTTC